A selection of T cell receptor beta chains follows, all from one sample in a study of human T cells and chemical hapten exposure. TCRdb passed the RACE reads through MiXCR, listing each CDR3 protein once. The table has about 53,000 distinct CDR3 sequences, more than 8% seen once. The sequenced sample was whole blood, obtained in connection with sensitization to the hapten diphenylcyclopropenone (DPC). The receptors come from a man aged 35 to 55 with alopecia areata. Some clones in this sample may be carry-over from other donors' samples. Both conserved end residues are part of each CDR3.

v_call,j_call,cdr3_length,cdr3_aa
TRBV18,TRBJ1-2,15,CASSPRQGADYGYTF
TRBV4-2,TRBJ2-7,18,CASSQDSAGGGRFAEQYF
TRBV11-3,TRBJ2-3,13,CASSPQYTDTQYF
TRBV28,TRBJ2-7,14,CASSLATVAYEQYF
TRBV14,TRBJ1-1,15,CASSRGSRRLPEAFF
TRBV18,TRBJ2-1,16,CASSPFTSVSYNEQFF
TRBV28,TRBJ1-5,12,CASHVGNQPQHF
TRBV7-8,TRBJ2-3,14,CASSFDSITDTQYF
TRBV29-1,TRBJ2-5,12,CSVSGTKETQYF
TRBV7-2,TRBJ1-5,15,CASSLVGGLDQPQHF
TRBV4-3,TRBJ1-5,17,CASSQDGRQMNNQPQHF
TRBV19,TRBJ1-5,14,CASSLGRSNQPQHF
TRBV6-5,TRBJ2-4,16,CASSPGGLAGRSIQYF
TRBV27,TRBJ2-2,14,CASSPVLGGEELFF
TRBV28,TRBJ1-1,13,CASSPGQNTEAFF
TRBV5-1,TRBJ1-4,13,CASSSDGNEKLFF
TRBV7-9,TRBJ2-7,13,CASSPEASYEQYF
TRBV29-1,TRBJ1-4,14,CSVDTTGGSEKLFF
TRBV19,TRBJ2-7,12,CASSSNWYEQYF